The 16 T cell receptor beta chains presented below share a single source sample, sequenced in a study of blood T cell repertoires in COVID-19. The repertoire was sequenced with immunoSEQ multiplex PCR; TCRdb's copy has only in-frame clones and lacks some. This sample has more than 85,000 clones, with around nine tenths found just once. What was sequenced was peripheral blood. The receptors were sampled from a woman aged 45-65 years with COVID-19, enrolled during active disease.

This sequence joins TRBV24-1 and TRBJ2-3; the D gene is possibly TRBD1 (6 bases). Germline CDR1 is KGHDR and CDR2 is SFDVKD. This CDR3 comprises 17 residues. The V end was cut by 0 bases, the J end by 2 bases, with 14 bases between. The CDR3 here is CATSDLKGQILTDTQYF. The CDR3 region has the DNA TGTGCCACCAGTGATTTGAAAGGACAGATCCTCACAGATACGCAGTATTTT.

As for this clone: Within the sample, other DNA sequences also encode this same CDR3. The DNA for the CDR3 is TGTGCCATCGGTCGACAGGGTGACTATGGCTACACCTTC. Residues: CAIGRQGDYGYTF. The chain combines TRBV10-3 with TRBJ1-2; 7 positions match TRBD1. The germline gives CDR1 ENHRY, CDR2 SYGVKD. The CDR3 runs 13 residues. Unmatched junction bases numbered 6, after V lost 8 bases and J lost 3 bases.

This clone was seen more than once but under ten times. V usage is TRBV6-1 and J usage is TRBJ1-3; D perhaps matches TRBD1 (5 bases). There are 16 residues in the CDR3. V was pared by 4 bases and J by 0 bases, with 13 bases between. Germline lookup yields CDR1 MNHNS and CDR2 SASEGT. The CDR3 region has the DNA TGTGCCAGCAGTGGGCCAGGGAAGAGCTCTGGAAACACCATATATTTT. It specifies CASSGPGKSSGNTIYF.

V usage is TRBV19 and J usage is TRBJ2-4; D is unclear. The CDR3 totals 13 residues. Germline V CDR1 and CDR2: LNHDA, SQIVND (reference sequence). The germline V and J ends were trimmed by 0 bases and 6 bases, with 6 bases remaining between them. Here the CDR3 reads CASSIDRTNIQYF. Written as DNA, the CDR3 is TGTGCCAGTAGTATAGATAGAACAAACATTCAGTACTTC.

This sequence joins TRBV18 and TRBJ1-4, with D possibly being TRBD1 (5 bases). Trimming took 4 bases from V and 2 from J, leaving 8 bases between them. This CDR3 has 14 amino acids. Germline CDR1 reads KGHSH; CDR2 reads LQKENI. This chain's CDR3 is CASSHGGTNEKLFF. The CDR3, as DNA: TGTGCCAGCTCACACGGGGGGACTAATGAAAAACTGTTTTTT.

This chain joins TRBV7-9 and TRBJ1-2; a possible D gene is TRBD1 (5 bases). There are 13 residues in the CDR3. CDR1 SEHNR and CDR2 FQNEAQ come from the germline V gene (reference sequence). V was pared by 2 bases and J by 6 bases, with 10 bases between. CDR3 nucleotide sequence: TGTGCCAGCAGCTTAACGCAGGGCCATGGCTACACCTTC. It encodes CASSLTQGHGYTF.

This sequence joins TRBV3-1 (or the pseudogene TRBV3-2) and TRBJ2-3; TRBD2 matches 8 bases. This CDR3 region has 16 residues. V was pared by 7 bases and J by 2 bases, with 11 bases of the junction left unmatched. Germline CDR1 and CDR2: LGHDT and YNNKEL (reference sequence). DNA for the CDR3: TGTGCCAGCAAGGGCCTGAGGCGGGGGGCCACAGATACGCAGTATTTT. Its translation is CASKGLRRGATDTQYF.

CDR3 region: CASSPGTSGGETQYF. Written as DNA, the CDR3 is TGTGCCAGCAGTCCCGGGACTAGCGGGGGTGAGACCCAGTACTTC. The rearrangement links TRBV6-5 to TRBJ2-5; 14 nucleotides line up with TRBD2. CDR1 is MNHEY, CDR2 SVGAGI, per germline. The length of the CDR3 is 15 residues. Germline trimming cut 5 bases from V and 5 bases from J; bases unmatched to any gene: 4.

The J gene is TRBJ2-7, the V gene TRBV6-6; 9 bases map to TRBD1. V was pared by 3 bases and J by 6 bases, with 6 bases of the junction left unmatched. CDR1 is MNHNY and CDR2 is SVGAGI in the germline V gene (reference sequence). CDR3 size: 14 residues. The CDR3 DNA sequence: TGTGCCAGCAGTTATTACTTGGACAGGGGCGAGCAGTACGTC. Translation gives CASSYYLDRGEQYV.

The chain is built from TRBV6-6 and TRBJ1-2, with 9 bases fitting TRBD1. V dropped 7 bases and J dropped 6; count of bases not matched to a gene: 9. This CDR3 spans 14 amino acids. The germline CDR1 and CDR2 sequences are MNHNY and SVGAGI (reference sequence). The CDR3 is CASTLSGQGNGYTF. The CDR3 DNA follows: TGTGCCAGCACCCTTTCGGGACAGGGAAATGGCTACACCTTC.

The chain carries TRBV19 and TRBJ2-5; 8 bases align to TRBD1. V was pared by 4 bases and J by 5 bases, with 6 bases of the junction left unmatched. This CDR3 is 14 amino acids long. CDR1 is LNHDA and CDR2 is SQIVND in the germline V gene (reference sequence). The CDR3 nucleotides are TGTGCCAGTAGTACCTTAGGACAGGGTGAGACCCAGTACTTC. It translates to CASSTLGQGETQYF.

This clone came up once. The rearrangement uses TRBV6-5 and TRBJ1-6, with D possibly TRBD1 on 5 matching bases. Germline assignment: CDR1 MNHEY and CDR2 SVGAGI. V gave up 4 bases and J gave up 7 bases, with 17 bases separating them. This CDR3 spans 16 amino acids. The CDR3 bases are TGTGCCAGCAGTTCGTCGGCGGCAGGGTTAAATTCACCCCTCCACTTT. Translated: CASSSSAAGLNSPLHF.

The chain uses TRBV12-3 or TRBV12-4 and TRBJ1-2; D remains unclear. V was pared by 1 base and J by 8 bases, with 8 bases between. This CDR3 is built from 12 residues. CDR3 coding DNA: TGTGCCAGCAGTTTAGACAGAAAAGGCTACACCTTC. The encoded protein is CASSLDRKGYTF.

The DNA for the CDR3 is TGTGCCAGCAGCCCTTATCCCGGGACAGGCTTATACGAGCAGTACTTC. It is translated as CASSPYPGTGLYEQYF. The gene calls are TRBV28 and TRBJ2-7, with TRBD1 matching over 8 bases. The CDR3 totals 16 residues. Germline V gene sequence: CDR1 MDHEN, CDR2 SYDVKM. V gave up 6 bases and J gave up 4 bases; unmatched junction bases: 14.

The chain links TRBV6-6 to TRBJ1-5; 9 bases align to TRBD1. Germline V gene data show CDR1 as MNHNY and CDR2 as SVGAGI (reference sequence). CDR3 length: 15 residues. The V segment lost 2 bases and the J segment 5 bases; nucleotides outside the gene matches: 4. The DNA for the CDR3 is TGTGCCAGCAGTTACGGGACAGGGCCCCATCAGCCCCAGCATTTT. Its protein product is CASSYGTGPHQPQHF.

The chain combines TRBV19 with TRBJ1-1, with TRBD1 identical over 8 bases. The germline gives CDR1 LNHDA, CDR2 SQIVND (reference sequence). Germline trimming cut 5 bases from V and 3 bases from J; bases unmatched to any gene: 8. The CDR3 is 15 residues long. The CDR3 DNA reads TGTGCCAGTAGTTCCACTACAGGGGGACACACTGAAGCTTTCTTT. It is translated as CASSSTTGGHTEAFF.